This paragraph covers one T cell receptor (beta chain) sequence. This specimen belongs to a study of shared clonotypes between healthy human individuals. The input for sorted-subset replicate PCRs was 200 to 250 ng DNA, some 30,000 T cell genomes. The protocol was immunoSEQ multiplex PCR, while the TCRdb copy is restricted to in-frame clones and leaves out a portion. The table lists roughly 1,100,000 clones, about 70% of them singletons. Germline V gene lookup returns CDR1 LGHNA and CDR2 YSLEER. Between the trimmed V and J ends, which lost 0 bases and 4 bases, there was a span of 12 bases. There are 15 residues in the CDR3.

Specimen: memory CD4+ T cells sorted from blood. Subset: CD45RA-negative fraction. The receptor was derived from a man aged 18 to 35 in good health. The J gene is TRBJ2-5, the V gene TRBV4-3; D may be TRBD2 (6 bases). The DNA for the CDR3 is TGCGCCAGCAGCCAAGAGGGGGGTTGGGGAGAGACCCAGTACTTC. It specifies CASSQEGGWGETQYF.